This TCR beta chain came from a study of identical twins. The study, taken as a whole, reports: Excess sharing between twins was weaker in beta out-of-frame sequences. An excess of low generation probability was shown by twin-shared out-of-frame alpha sequences.

Germline assignment: CDR1 KGHSH and CDR2 LQKENI. CDR3 length: 15 residues. J was trimmed by 3 bases and V by 0 bases; bases with no gene match: 5. Worth noting for this clonotype: The antigen is not known.

With template switching, a universal primer site was added, and the cDNA carried unique molecular identifiers. TCRdb used MiXCR to reprocess the 5' RACE reads, holding one entry per CDR3 protein. The sample carries approximately 230,000 distinct CDR3 sequences, over 12% recorded once. Material: memory (CD45RO+) T cells sorted from blood. This receptor was identified in a woman younger than 30 in good health. The chain combines TRBV18 with TRBJ2-7, with 7 bases aligning to TRBD2. This chain's CDR3 is CASSPPMASGYEQYF. In nucleotides, the CDR3 is TGTGCCAGCTCACCACCGATGGCTAGCGGCTACGAGCAGTACTTC.